This TCR beta chain derives from a study of T-cell reconstitution after alpha-beta-depleted transplantation in children. Study observations and caveats: Several patients had high TCRbeta diversity at day 60; it came from surviving recipient T cells and thymic progenitors. Diversity and T-cell counts at one year after transplant derived mostly from new T cells. In patients about two months after transplant, alpha-beta T cells reportedly arose from several hundred expanded graft clones.

This clonotype showed up many times. The antigen remains undetermined. Unique molecular identifiers were used in preparing the TCRbeta library. From the PCR reads, TCRdb called clonotypes with MiXCR, one entry per CDR3 protein. Of hundreds of thousands of distinct CDR3 sequences in the sample, about a tenth were seen once. The sample consisted of PBMCs, taken before TCRalphabeta/CD19-depleted stem cell transplant. The sequence derives from a boy under two years old with acute myeloid leukemia, due to receive a stem cell transplant.

DNA of the CDR3: TGTGCCATCAGCCTAGGGGGCACAGATACGCAGTATTTT. As protein: CAISLGGTDTQYF. The chain has TRBV10-3 and TRBJ2-3, with a possible D match to TRBD1 (5 bases). The ends were cut back, 6 bases at V and 1 base at J, with 8 bases in the middle. The CDR3 loop spans 13 amino acids. The germline gives CDR1 ENHRY, CDR2 SYGVKD.